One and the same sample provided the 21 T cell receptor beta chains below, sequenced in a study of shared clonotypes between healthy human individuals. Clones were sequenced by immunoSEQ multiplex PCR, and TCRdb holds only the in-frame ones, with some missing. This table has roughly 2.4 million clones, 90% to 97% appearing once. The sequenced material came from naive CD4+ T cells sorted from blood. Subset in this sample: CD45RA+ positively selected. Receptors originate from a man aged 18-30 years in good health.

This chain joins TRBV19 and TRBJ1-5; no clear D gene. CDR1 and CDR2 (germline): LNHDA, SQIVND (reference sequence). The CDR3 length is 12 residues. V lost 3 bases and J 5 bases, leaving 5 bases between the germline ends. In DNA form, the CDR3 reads TGTGCCAGTAGTATTTGGGATCAGCCCCAGCATTTT. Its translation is CASSIWDQPQHF.

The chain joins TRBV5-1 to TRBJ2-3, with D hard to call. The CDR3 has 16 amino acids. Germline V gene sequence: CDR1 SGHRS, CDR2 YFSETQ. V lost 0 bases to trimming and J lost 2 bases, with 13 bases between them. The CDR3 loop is CASSLGKAVHTDTQYF. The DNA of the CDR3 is TGCGCCAGCAGCTTGGGGAAGGCCGTTCACACAGATACGCAGTATTTT.

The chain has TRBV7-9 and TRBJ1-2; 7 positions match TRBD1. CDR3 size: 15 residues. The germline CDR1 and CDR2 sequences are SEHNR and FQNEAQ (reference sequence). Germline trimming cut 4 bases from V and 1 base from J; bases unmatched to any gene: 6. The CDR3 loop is CASSWGTENNYGYTF. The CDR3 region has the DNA TGTGCCAGCAGCTGGGGGACAGAGAATAACTATGGCTACACCTTC.

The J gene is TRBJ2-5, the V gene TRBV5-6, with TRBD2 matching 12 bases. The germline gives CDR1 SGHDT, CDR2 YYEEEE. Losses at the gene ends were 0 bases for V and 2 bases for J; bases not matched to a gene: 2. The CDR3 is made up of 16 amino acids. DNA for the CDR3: TGTGCCAGCAGCTTGGAGACTAGCGGGAGACAAGAGACCCAGTACTTC. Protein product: CASSLETSGRQETQYF.

The CDR3: CASSLNTGSPLHF. The CDR3 coding sequence is TGTGCCAGCAGCCTCAATACTGGTTCACCCCTCCACTTT. The rearrangement uses TRBV14 and TRBJ1-6, with unresolved D. The germline V and J ends were trimmed by 4 bases and 9 bases, with 10 bases remaining between them. This CDR3 is built from 13 residues. Per the germline V gene, CDR1 is SGHDN and CDR2 is FVKESK. Together with reference TRBV14 and TRBJ1-6, the CDR3 gives the full variable domain: EAGVTQFPSHSVIEKGQTVTLRCDPISGHDNLYWYRRVMGKEIKFLLHFVKESKQDESGMPNNRFLAERTGGTYSTLKVQPAELEDSGVYFCASSLNTGSPLHFGNGTRLTVT.

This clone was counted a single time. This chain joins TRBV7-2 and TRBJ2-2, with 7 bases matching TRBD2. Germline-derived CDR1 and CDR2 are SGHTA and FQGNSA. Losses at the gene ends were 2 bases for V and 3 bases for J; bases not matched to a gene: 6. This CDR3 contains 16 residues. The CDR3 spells CASSLRGRGDTGELFF. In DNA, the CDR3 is TGTGCCAGCAGCTTACGGGGGAGGGGAGACACCGGGGAGCTGTTTTTT.

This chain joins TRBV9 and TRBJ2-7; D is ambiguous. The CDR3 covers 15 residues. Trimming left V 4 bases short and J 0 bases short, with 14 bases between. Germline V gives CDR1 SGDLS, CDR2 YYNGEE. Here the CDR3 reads CASSLDGSHSYEQYF. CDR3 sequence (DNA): TGTGCCAGCAGCCTAGACGGAAGCCACTCCTACGAGCAGTACTTC.

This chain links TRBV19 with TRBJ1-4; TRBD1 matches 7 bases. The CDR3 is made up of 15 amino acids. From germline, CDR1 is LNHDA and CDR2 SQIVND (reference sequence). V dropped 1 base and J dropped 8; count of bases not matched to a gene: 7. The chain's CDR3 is CASSIVDREEEKLFF. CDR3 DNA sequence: TGTGCCAGTAGTATAGTTGACAGGGAAGAAGAAAAACTGTTTTTT.

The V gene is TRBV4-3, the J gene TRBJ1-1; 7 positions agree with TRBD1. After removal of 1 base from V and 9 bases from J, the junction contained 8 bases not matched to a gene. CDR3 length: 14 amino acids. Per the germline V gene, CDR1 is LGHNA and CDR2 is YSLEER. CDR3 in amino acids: CASSQAGGGSQAFF. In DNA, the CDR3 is TGCGCCAGCAGCCAAGCAGGGGGAGGGTCCCAAGCTTTCTTT.

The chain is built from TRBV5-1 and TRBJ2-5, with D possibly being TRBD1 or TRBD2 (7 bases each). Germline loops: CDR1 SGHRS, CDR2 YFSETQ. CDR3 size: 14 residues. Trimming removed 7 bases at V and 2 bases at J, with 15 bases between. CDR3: CASGRGQPQETQYF. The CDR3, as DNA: TGCGCCAGCGGGAGGGGACAGCCTCAAGAGACCCAGTACTTC.

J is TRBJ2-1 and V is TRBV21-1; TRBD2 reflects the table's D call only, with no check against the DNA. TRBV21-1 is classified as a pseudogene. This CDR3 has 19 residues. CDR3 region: CASSSSQTRTSGTYNEQFF. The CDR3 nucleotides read TGTGCCAGCAGCAGCTCCCAAACTCGGACTAGCGGGACGTACAATGAGCAGTTCTTC.

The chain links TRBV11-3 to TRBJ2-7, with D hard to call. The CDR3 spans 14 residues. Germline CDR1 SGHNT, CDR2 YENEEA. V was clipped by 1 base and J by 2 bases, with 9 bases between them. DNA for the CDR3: TGTGCCAGCAGCTTAGTCGGCAGAGCCTACGAGCAGTACTTC. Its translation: CASSLVGRAYEQYF.

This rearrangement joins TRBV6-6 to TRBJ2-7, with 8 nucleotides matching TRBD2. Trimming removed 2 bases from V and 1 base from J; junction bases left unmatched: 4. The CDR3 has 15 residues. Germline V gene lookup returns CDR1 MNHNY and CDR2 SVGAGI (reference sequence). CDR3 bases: TGTGCCAGCAGTTACACGGGAGGGGGGTCCTACGAGCAGTACTTC. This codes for CASSYTGGGSYEQYF.

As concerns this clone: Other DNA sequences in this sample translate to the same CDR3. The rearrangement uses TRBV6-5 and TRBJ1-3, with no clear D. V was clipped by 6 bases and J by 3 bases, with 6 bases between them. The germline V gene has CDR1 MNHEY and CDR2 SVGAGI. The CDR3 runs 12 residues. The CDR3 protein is CASSNSGNTIYF. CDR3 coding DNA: TGTGCCAGCAGCAACAGTGGAAACACCATATATTTT.

The CDR3: CASSLSVLGQWKETQYF. The CDR3 nucleotides read TGTGCCAGCAGTTTATCGGTGTTAGGACAGTGGAAAGAGACCCAGTACTTC. This sequence joins TRBV28 and TRBJ2-5, with D possibly being TRBD1 (6 bases). This CDR3 is built from 17 residues. Germline values: CDR1 MDHEN, CDR2 SYDVKM. V was shortened by 1 base and J by 3 bases, with 18 bases between the two germline ends.

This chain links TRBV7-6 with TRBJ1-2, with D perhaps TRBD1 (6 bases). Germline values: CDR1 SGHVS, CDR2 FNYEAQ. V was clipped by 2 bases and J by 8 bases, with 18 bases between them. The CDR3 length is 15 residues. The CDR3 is CASSLQPEDRGGYTF. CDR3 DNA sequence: TGTGCCAGCAGCTTACAACCCGAGGACAGAGGGGGCTACACCTTC.

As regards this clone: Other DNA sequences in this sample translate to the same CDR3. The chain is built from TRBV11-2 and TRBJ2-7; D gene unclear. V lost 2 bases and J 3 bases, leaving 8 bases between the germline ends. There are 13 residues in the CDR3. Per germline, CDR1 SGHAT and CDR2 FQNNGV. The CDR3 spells CASSLSRVYEQYF. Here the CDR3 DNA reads TGTGCCAGCAGCTTATCTAGGGTCTACGAGCAGTACTTC.

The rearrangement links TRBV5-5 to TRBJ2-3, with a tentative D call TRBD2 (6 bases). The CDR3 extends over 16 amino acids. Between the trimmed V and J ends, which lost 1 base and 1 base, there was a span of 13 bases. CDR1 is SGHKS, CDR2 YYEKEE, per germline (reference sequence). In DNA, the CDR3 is TGTGCCAGCAGCTTGCTTGGGGGAGGAGGCACAGATACGCAGTATTTT. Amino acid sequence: CASSLLGGGGTDTQYF.

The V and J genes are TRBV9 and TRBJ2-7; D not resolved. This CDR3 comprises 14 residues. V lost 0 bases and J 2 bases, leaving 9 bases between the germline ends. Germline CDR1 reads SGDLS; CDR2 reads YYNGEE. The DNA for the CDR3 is TGTGCCAGCAGCGTAGACGGAAACACCTACGAGCAGTACTTC. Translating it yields CASSVDGNTYEQYF. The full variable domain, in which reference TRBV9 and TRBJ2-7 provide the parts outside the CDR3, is DSGVTQTPKHLITATGQRVTLRCSPRSGDLSVYWYQQSLDQGLQFLIQYYNGEERAKGNILERFSAQQFPDLHSELNLSSLELGDSALYFCASSVDGNTYEQYFGPGTRLTVT.

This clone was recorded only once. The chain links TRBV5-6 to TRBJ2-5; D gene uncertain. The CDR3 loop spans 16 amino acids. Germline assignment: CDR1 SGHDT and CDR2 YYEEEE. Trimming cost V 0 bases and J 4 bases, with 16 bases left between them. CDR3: CASSLEGKGKRETQYF. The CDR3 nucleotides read TGTGCCAGCAGCTTGGAAGGGAAGGGAAAGAGAGAGACCCAGTACTTC.

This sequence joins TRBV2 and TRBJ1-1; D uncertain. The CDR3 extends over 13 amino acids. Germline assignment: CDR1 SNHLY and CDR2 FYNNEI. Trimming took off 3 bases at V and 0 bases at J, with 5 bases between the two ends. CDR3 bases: TGTGCCAGCAGTGATCAGATGAACACTGAAGCTTTCTTT. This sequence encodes CASSDQMNTEAFF.